The sequence of this T cell receptor beta chain was determined in a study of CD8+ T cells in alopecia areata. Study-wide findings and caveats: Lesional scalp, notably in alopecia totalis/universalis, had clonality above that of normal scalp.

Investigators isolated RNA and reverse transcribed it into cDNA to act as the sequencing template. This table comes from immunoSEQ multiplex PCR, and its TCRdb copy is limited to in-frame clones, with some not included. The data show 100,000 to 150,000 clones, roughly 50% seen once. Peripheral blood, together with lesional scalp punch biopsies, was collected from alopecia areata patients. About this clone: What it binds is unknown.

Sequenced material: NKG2D-low CD8+ T cells sorted from blood. The receptor's source is a human donor with alopecia areata.

This CDR3 reads CASSHPGDVAQYF. The CDR3, as DNA: TGCGCCAGCAGCCACCCCGGGGACGTCGCGCAGTATTTT. The rearrangement uses TRBV4-1 and TRBJ2-3; either TRBD1 or TRBD2 may supply D (5 bases each). Germline V gene lookup returns CDR1 MGHRA and CDR2 YSYEKL. Trimming left V 3 bases short and J 10 bases short, with 14 bases between. The CDR3 is made up of 13 amino acids.